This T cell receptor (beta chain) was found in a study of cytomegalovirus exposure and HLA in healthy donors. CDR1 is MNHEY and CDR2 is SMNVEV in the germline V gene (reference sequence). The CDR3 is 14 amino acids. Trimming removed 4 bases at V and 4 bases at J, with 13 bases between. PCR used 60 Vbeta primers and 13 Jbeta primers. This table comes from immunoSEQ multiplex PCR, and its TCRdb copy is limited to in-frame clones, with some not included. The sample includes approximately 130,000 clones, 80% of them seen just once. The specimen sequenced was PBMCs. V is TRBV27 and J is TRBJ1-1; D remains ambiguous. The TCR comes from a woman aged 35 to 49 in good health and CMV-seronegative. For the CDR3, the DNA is TGTGCCAGCAGTTCATGGGCCTCCGGCACTGAAGCTTTCTTT. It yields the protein CASSSWASGTEAFF.